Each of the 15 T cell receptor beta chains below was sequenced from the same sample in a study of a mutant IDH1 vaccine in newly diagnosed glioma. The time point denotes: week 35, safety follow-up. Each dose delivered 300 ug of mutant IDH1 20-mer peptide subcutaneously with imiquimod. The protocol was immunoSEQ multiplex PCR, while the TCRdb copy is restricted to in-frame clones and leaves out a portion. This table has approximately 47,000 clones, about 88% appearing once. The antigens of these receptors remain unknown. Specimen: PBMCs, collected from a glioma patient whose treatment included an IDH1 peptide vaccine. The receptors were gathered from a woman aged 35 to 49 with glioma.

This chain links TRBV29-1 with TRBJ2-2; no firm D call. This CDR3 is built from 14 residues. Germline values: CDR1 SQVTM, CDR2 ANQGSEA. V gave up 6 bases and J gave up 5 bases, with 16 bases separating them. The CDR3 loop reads CSVGRVAGTGELFF. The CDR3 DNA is TGCAGCGTCGGACGGGTTGCTGGTACCGGGGAGCTGTTTTTT.

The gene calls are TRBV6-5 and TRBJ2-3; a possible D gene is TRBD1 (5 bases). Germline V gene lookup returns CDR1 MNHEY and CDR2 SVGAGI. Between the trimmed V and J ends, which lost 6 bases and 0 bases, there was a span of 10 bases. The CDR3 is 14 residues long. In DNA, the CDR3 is TGTGCCAGCAGAACGACAGTTAGCACAGATACGCAGTATTTT. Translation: CASRTTVSTDTQYF.

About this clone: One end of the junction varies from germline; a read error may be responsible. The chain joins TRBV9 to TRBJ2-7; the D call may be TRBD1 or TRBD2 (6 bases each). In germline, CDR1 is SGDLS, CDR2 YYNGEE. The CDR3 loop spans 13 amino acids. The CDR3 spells CASSGGASHEQYF. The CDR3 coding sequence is TGTGCCAGCAGCGGGGGGGCCTCCCACGAGCAGTACTTC.

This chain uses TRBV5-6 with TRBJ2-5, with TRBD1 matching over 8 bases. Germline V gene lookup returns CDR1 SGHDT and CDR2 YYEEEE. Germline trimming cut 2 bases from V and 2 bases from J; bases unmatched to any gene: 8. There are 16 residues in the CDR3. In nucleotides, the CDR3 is TGTGCCAGCAGCTTCTTTGGGCGGACAGGGCAAGAGACCCAGTACTTC. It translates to CASSFFGRTGQETQYF. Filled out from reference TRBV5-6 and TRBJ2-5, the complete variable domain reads DAGVTQSPTHLIKTRGQQVTLRCSPKSGHDTVSWYQQALGQGPQFIFQYYEEEERQRGNFPDRFSGHQFPNYSSELNVNALLLGDSALYLCASSFFGRTGQETQYFGPGTRLLVL.

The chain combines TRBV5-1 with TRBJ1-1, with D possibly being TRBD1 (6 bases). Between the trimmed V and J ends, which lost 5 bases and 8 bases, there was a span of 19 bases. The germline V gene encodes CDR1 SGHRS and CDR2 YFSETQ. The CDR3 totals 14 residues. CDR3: CASSSPGHGDEAFF. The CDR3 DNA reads TGCGCCAGCAGTTCTCCGGGACACGGTGACGAAGCTTTCTTT.

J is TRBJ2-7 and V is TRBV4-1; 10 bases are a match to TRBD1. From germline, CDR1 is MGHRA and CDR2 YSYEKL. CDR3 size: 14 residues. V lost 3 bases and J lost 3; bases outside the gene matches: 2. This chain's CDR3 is CASSQGQGLYEQYF. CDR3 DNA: TGCGCCAGCAGCCAGGGACAGGGGCTCTACGAGCAGTACTTC.

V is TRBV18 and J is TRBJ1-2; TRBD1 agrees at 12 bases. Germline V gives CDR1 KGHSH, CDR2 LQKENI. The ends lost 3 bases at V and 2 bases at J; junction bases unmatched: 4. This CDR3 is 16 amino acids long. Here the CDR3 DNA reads TGTGCCAGCTCACCGTCCGGGACAGGGGGCAACTATGGCTACACCTTC. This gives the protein CASSPSGTGGNYGYTF.

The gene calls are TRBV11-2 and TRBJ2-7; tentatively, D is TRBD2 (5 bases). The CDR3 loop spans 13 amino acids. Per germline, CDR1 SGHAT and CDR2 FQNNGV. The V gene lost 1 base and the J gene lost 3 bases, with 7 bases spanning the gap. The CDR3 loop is CASSLVGDYEQYF. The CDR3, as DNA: TGTGCCAGCAGCTTAGTGGGAGACTACGAGCAGTACTTC.

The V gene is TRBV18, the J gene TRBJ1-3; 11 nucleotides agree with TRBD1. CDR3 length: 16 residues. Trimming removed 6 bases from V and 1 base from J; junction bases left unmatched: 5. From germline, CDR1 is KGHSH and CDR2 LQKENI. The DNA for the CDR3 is TGTGCCAGCTCCCTTGGACAGGGGGCATCTGGAAACACCATATATTTT. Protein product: CASSLGQGASGNTIYF.

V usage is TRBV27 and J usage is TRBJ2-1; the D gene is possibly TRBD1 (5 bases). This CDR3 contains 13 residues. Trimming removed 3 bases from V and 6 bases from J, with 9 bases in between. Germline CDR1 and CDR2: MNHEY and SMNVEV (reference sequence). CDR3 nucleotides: TGTGCCAGCAGTTTCCCAGGGCGCAATGAGCAGTTCTTC. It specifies CASSFPGRNEQFF.

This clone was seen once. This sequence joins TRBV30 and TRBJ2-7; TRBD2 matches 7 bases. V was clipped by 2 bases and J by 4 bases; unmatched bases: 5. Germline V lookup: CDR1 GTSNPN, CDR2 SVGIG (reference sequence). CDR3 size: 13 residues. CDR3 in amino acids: CAWSLGEGYEQYF. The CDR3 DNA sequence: TGTGCCTGGAGTTTAGGGGAGGGGTACGAGCAGTACTTC.

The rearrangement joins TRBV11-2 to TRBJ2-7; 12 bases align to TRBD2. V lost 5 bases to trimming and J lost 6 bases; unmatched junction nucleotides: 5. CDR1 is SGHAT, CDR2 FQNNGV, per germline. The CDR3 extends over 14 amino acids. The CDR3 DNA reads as TGTGCCAGCAGCCCAGAGACTAGCGGGAGCGAGCAGTACTTC. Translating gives CASSPETSGSEQYF.

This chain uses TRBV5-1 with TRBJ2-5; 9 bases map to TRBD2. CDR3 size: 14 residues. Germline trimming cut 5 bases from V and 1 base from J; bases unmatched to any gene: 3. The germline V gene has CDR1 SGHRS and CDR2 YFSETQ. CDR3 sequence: CASRQLAGQETQYF. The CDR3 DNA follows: TGCGCCAGCAGACAACTAGCGGGCCAAGAGACCCAGTACTTC.

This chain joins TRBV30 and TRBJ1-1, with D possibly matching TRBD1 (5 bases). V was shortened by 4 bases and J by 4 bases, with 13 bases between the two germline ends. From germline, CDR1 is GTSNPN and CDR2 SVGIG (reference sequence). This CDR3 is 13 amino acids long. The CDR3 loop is CAWTSRVTTEAFF. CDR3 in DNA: TGTGCCTGGACAAGCAGGGTGACCACTGAAGCTTTCTTT.

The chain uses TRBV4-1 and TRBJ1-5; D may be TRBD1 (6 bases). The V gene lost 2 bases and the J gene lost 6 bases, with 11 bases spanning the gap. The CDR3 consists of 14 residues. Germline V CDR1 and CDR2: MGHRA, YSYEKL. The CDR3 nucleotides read TGCGCCAGCAGCCAAAAACAGGGAGGTCAGCCCCAGCATTTT. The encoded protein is CASSQKQGGQPQHF.